These T cell receptor beta chains were read from a single sample in a study of blood T cell repertoires in COVID-19. Produced via immunoSEQ multiplex PCR; TCRdb's table is partial and in-frame only. The sample records roughly 66,000 clones, about nine tenths being singletons. Sequenced material: peripheral blood. These TCRs come from a human donor in a cohort sampled during active COVID-19. The CDR3 runs from the conserved cysteine through the conserved F or W. Each record gives: D gene, J gene, clone size, V gene, CDR3 DNA, CDR3 protein. A D gene is named only where the DNA matches it firmly. Not every row has a clone size; where given, it reads once, few, many or a size class.

D: .; J: TRBJ2-5; size: .; V: TRBV6-5; DNA: TGTGCCAGCAGTTACGGGGGGGCGCGAGCGGAGACCCAGTACTTC; CDR3: CASSYGGARAETQYF
D: TRBD1; J: TRBJ2-6; size: .; V: TRBV27; DNA: TGTGCCAGCAGCTTCCGGGACAGACGCCTTGGAGGGGCCAACGTCCTGACTTTC; CDR3: CASSFRDRRLGGANVLTF
D: TRBD1; J: TRBJ1-2; size: few; V: TRBV11-2; DNA: TGTGCCAGCAGCTTCAGCGGGACAGGCACTTTTGGATCGGTCACCTTC; CDR3: CASSFSGTGTFGSVTF
D: .; J: TRBJ2-2; size: .; V: TRBV3-1/TRBV3-2; DNA: TGTGCCAGCAGCCAAGGACGTGGGGACTCGAACACCGGGGAGCTGTTTTTT; CDR3: CASSQGRGDSNTGELFF
D: TRBD2; J: TRBJ2-7; size: once; V: TRBV12-3/TRBV12-4; DNA: TGTGCCAGCAGTTTTCCGGGGGGCGAGCAGTACTTC; CDR3: CASSFPGGEQYF
D: .; J: TRBJ1-2; size: .; V: TRBV3-1/TRBV3-2; DNA: TGTGCCAGCAGCCAAGGTCGAGAAGTATATGGCTACACCTTC; CDR3: CASSQGREVYGYTF
D: .; J: TRBJ1-1; size: few; V: TRBV4-3; DNA: TGCGCCAGCAGCCGCAACCCTCAGGGGAACACTGAAGCTTTCTTT; CDR3: CASSRNPQGNTEAFF
D: .; J: TRBJ1-2; size: once; V: TRBV6-6; DNA: TGTGCCAGCAGGACGACAGGACCTGGCTATGGCTACACCTTC; CDR3: CASRTTGPGYGYTF
D: TRBD1; J: TRBJ2-1; size: .; V: TRBV6-2/TRBV6-3; DNA: TGTGCCAGCAGTCCCGACAGGGACAATGAGCAGTTCTTC; CDR3: CASSPDRDNEQFF
D: TRBD2; J: TRBJ2-1; size: once; V: TRBV5-1; DNA: TGCGCCAGCAGCTTGGGGCTAGCGGAAAACAATGAGCAGTTCTTC; CDR3: CASSLGLAENNEQFF
D: TRBD1; J: TRBJ1-4; size: .; V: TRBV19; DNA: TGTGCCAGTACCTGGGATGGGACAGGACTAAATGAAAAACTGTTTTTT; CDR3: CASTWDGTGLNEKLFF
D: TRBD1; J: TRBJ2-3; size: once; V: TRBV19; DNA: TGTGCCAGTAGTGACAGGGCCTACACAGATACGCAGTATTTT; CDR3: CASSDRAYTDTQYF
D: .; J: TRBJ1-3; size: .; V: TRBV19; DNA: TGTGCCAGTAGTATAAGTAACGGCTCTGGAAACACCATATATTTT; CDR3: CASSISNGSGNTIYF
D: .; J: TRBJ1-5; size: .; V: TRBV4-1; DNA: TGCGCCAGCAGCCAAGAGACTGGCAATCAGCCCCAGCATTTT; CDR3: CASSQETGNQPQHF
D: .; J: TRBJ2-5; size: .; V: TRBV7-9; DNA: TGTGCCAGCAGCTTAGATCCGGGAAGCGAGACCCAGTACTTC; CDR3: CASSLDPGSETQYF
D: .; J: TRBJ1-1; size: .; V: TRBV18; DNA: TGTGCCAGCTCACTGGAGCGGGACGGGACTGAAGCTTTCTTT; CDR3: CASSLERDGTEAFF
D: .; J: TRBJ2-3; size: .; V: TRBV5-1; DNA: TGCGCCAGCAGCTTATTTGGAGGTAGCACAGATACGCAGTATTTT; CDR3: CASSLFGGSTDTQYF
D: TRBD2; J: TRBJ2-2; size: once; V: TRBV6-2/TRBV6-3; DNA: TGTGCCAGCAGTAGGACTAGCGAGTACACCGGGGAGCTGTTTTTT; CDR3: CASSRTSEYTGELFF
D: TRBD1; J: TRBJ1-1; size: .; V: TRBV10-3; DNA: TGTGCCATCAAGGCCACGGGACAGCCTGAAGCTTTCTTT; CDR3: CAIKATGQPEAFF
D: TRBD1; J: TRBJ2-5; size: .; V: TRBV5-6; DNA: TGTGCCAGCAGCCCGGACAGGGCCCAAGAGACCCAGTACTTC; CDR3: CASSPDRAQETQYF
D: .; J: TRBJ2-7; size: once; V: TRBV28; DNA: TGTGCCAGCAGTTTACCGAACGGTGGGCGGCGGGGCGAGCAGTACTTC; CDR3: CASSLPNGGRRGEQYF
D: TRBD2; J: TRBJ2-3; size: .; V: TRBV4-3; DNA: TGCGCCAGCAGCCAAGATATGCCGGCGGGGGGCCTCGGGGGCACAGATACGCAGTATTTT; CDR3: CASSQDMPAGGLGGTDTQYF
D: .; J: TRBJ2-5; size: .; V: TRBV18; DNA: TGTGCCAGCTCACCCACCCGATTCTCCGGGACAACTGAGACCCAGTACTTC; CDR3: CASSPTRFSGTTETQYF
D: .; J: TRBJ1-1; size: .; V: TRBV6-5; DNA: TGTGCCAGCAGCCCCAGGGCCGGTGAAGCTTTCTTT; CDR3: CASSPRAGEAFF
D: TRBD1; J: TRBJ1-1; size: .; V: TRBV29-1; DNA: TGCAGCGTCGGACAGGACAACACTGAAGCTTTCTTT; CDR3: CSVGQDNTEAFF
D: .; J: TRBJ2-5; size: .; V: TRBV7-2; DNA: TGTGCCAGCAGCCAGGGGCGGAATCAAGAGACCCAGTACTTC; CDR3: CASSQGRNQETQYF
D: TRBD1; J: TRBJ2-2; size: few; V: TRBV7-9; DNA: TGTGCCAGCAGCCCCGGACAGGGGTTGGCCGGGGAGCTGTTTTTT; CDR3: CASSPGQGLAGELFF